A single sample gave rise to the 25 T cell receptor beta chains below, sequenced in a study of CD8 T cells in ankylosing spondylitis. These TCRs' antigens remain unknown. From the 5' RACE reads, TCRdb called clonotypes with MiXCR, one entry per CDR3 protein. The table lists over 700,000 distinct CDR3 sequences, roughly 20% of them singletons, with about 20% in the top ten. Study-wide findings and caveats: Apparently characteristic of ankylosing spondylitis blood was a TCR beta motif (eight highly homologous variants).

The sequenced material came from blood, either unsorted or a sorted T cell fraction (not recorded which). All receptors come from a male donor with ankylosing spondylitis.

V gene TRBV27 combines with J gene TRBJ2-3; D may correspond to TRBD1 or TRBD2 (5 bases each). The CDR3 totals 16 residues. Between the trimmed V and J ends, which lost 2 bases and 3 bases, there was a span of 15 bases. Germline V gene sequence: CDR1 MNHEY, CDR2 SMNVEV (reference sequence). This chain's CDR3 is CASSLSGTAPTDTQYF. The CDR3 nucleotides are TGTGCCAGCAGTTTAAGTGGGACGGCCCCTACAGATACGCAGTATTTT.

The chain recombines TRBV4-3 with TRBJ2-2, with D maybe TRBD2 (5 bases). The germline V gene has CDR1 LGHNA and CDR2 YSLEER. The CDR3 is made up of 14 amino acids. V lost 0 bases and J 7 bases, leaving 9 bases between the germline ends. Written as DNA, the CDR3 is TGCGCCAGCAGCCAAGATCGGGATCTCGGGGAGCTGTTTTTT. This gives the protein CASSQDRDLGELFF.

The rearrangement joins TRBV20-1 to TRBJ2-1, with D tentatively TRBD1 (11 bases). The CDR3 has 18 amino acids. V shed 3 bases and J shed 4 bases, with 25 bases lying between them. Germline V CDR1 and CDR2: DFQATT, SNEGSKA (reference sequence). CDR3 residues: CSASSDRGLLAGYNEQFF. CDR3 sequence (DNA): TGCAGTGCTAGTTCGGACAGGGGGCTACTAGCGGGATACAATGAGCAGTTCTTC.

This clonotype was detected only a few times. The V and J genes are TRBV5-1 and TRBJ2-3, with D possibly being TRBD1 (7 bases). Trimming removed 3 bases at V and 0 bases at J, with 14 bases between. CDR3 size: 16 residues. Germline loops: CDR1 SGHRS, CDR2 YFSETQ. The CDR3 DNA reads TGCGCCAGCAGCTGGGCGGGGACAGCTAGCACAGATACGCAGTATTTT. Translation: CASSWAGTASTDTQYF.

There are a few counts of this clonotype. The gene calls are TRBV27 and TRBJ2-2; 8 nucleotides align to TRBD2. The CDR3 runs 15 residues. From germline, CDR1 is MNHEY and CDR2 SMNVEV (reference sequence). The V and J ends lost 3 bases and 7 bases, in that order; junction bases with no gene match: 7. The CDR3: CASSLGSGNIGELFF. CDR3 bases: TGTGCCAGCAGTTTGGGTAGCGGGAATATCGGGGAGCTGTTTTTT.

This clonotype was seen only a few times. The chain couples TRBV12-3 or TRBV12-4 to TRBJ1-1; 10 bases fit TRBD1. J gave up 5 bases and V 6 bases, and 6 bases lay outside the gene matches. The CDR3 covers 14 residues. CDR3 bases: TGTGCCAGCAGCAAGGACAGGGGGATTACTGAAGCTTTCTTT. Protein product: CASSKDRGITEAFF.

The sample holds a few counts of this clonotype. The chain is built from TRBV9 and TRBJ2-3; 7 bases are a match to TRBD1. Germline trimming cut 3 bases from V and 2 bases from J; bases unmatched to any gene: 12. CDR1 is SGDLS and CDR2 is YYNGEE in the germline V gene. The CDR3 is 17 amino acids. In DNA form, the CDR3 reads TGTGCCAGCAGCGATGAGGCCGAACAGGGGCACACAGATACGCAGTATTTT. This gives the protein CASSDEAEQGHTDTQYF. Variable domain in full (rest from reference TRBV9 and TRBJ2-3): DSGVTQTPKHLITATGQRVTLRCSPRSGDLSVYWYQQSLDQGLQFLIQYYNGEERAKGNILERFSAQQFPDLHSELNLSSLELGDSALYFCASSDEAEQGHTDTQYFGPGTRLTVL.

This clonotype was detected many times. V and J are TRBV5-1 and TRBJ2-1, with 7 bases identical to TRBD1. Germline V gene data show CDR1 as SGHRS and CDR2 as YFSETQ. V was clipped by 3 bases and J by 4 bases; unmatched bases: 10. The CDR3 is 16 residues long. The chain's CDR3 is CASSYLGGKTYNEQFF. The CDR3 DNA is TGCGCCAGCAGCTACCTAGGGGGCAAGACGTACAATGAGCAGTTCTTC.

This clonotype was detected a few times. The CDR3: CSAADRQETQYF. CDR3 nucleotides: TGCAGTGCCGCAGACAGGCAAGAGACCCAGTACTTC. The J gene is TRBJ2-5, the V gene TRBV20-1; perhaps TRBD1 as D (6 bases). This CDR3 is built from 12 residues. The germline V gene has CDR1 DFQATT and CDR2 SNEGSKA (reference sequence). V was cut by 6 bases and J by 2 bases, with 10 bases left in between.

V and J are TRBV7-2 and TRBJ1-6; 8 bases fit TRBD1. The CDR3 has 13 amino acids. The trim removed 4 bases at V and 10 bases at J, leaving 3 bases unmatched. Germline CDR1 and CDR2: SGHTA and FQGNSA. The CDR3 DNA is TGTGCCAGCAGCTCCGGACAGGGCTCACCCCTCCACTTT. It translates to CASSSGQGSPLHF.

This clonotype was counted between two and nine times. V is TRBV11-2 and J is TRBJ2-3, with 7 bases lining up with TRBD2. This CDR3 comprises 18 residues. Germline values: CDR1 SGHAT, CDR2 FQNNGV. V dropped 5 bases and J dropped 0; count of bases not matched to a gene: 14. Here the CDR3 reads CASSHKAGFEKSTDTQYF. CDR3 DNA: TGTGCCAGCAGCCATAAAGCGGGATTCGAAAAGAGCACAGATACGCAGTATTTT.

This chain links TRBV12-3 or TRBV12-4 with TRBJ1-2; perhaps TRBD1 as D (5 bases). The CDR3 extends over 14 amino acids. The ends were cut back, 4 bases at V and 3 bases at J, with 12 bases in the middle. Here the CDR3 DNA reads TGTGCCAGCAGTTATCAGGGTGTACACTATGGCTACACCTTC. Encoded protein: CASSYQGVHYGYTF.

The chain recombines TRBV29-1 with TRBJ1-1; TRBD1 aligns across 8 bases. Germline V CDR1 and CDR2: SQVTM, ANQGSEA. This CDR3 contains 13 residues. The V segment lost 6 bases and the J segment 3 bases; nucleotides outside the gene matches: 6. The CDR3 here is CSVGTGKYTEAFF. The CDR3 DNA reads TGCAGCGTGGGGACAGGAAAGTACACTGAAGCTTTCTTT. Filled out from reference TRBV29-1 and TRBJ1-1, the complete variable domain reads SAVISQKPSRDICQRGTSLTIQCQVDSQVTMMFWYRQQPGQSLTLIATANQGSEATYESGFVIDKFPISRPNLTFSTLTVSNMSPEDSSIYLCSVGTGKYTEAFFGQGTRLTVV.

This clonotype was observed a handful of times. The genes are TRBV12-3 or TRBV12-4 and TRBJ2-1; 9 nucleotides agree with TRBD1. The J segment lost 5 bases and the V segment lost 5 bases, leaving 10 bases of the junction unmatched. The CDR3 has 16 residues. The DNA of the CDR3 is TGTGCCAGCAGTGCCAGACAGGGGGTTTTACACAATGAGCAGTTCTTC. Protein: CASSARQGVLHNEQFF.

The chain has TRBV3-1 and TRBJ2-4; no reliable D call. The CDR3 sequence is 14 residues long. V was pared by 4 bases and J by 8 bases, with 15 bases between. Per germline, CDR1 LGHDT and CDR2 YNNKEL (reference sequence). CDR3 loop: CASSLDGQPHIQYF. In DNA form, the CDR3 reads TGTGCCAGCAGCCTTGACGGCCAGCCGCACATTCAGTACTTC. Supplemented by reference TRBV3-1 and TRBJ2-4, the full variable domain reads DTAVSQTPKYLVTQMGNDKSIKCEQNLGHDTMYWYKQDSKKFLKIMFSYNNKELIINETVPNRFSPKSPDKAHLNLHINSLELGDSAVYFCASSLDGQPHIQYFGAGTRLSVL.

This rearrangement joins TRBV20-1 to TRBJ2-7; D is possibly TRBD1 (5 bases). V was shortened by 0 bases and J by 1 base, with 10 bases between the two germline ends. CDR3 length equals 14 residues. Germline V gene data show CDR1 as DFQATT and CDR2 as SNEGSKA (reference sequence). CDR3 residues: CSARDLRQSYEQYF. The CDR3 DNA is TGCAGTGCTAGAGATCTTCGACAGTCCTACGAGCAGTACTTC.

The genes are TRBV9 and TRBJ2-5; D may be TRBD2 (5 bases). This CDR3 comprises 15 residues. V lost 0 bases and J lost 5, with 14 bases in between. Germline values: CDR1 SGDLS, CDR2 YYNGEE. CDR3 nucleotide sequence: TGTGCCAGCAGCGTAGTTCCGGAGGCCCAGGAGACCCAGTACTTC. Translating gives CASSVVPEAQETQYF.

The chain recombines TRBV5-1 with TRBJ2-3, with a weak D call TRBD1 (6 bases). The germline V gene has CDR1 SGHRS and CDR2 YFSETQ. The CDR3 consists of 13 residues. With 1 base removed from V and 4 bases from J, the gap between germline ends came to 7 bases. The DNA of the CDR3 is TGCGCCAGCAGCTTGCAGGGGCCAGATACGCAGTATTTT. Protein sequence: CASSLQGPDTQYF.

The J gene is TRBJ2-7, the V gene TRBV7-8, with a possible D match to TRBD2 (6 bases). The V and J ends lost 3 bases and 5 bases respectively, with 14 bases between them. The germline V gene encodes CDR1 SGHVS and CDR2 FQNEAQ. CDR3 size: 14 residues. CDR3 sequence reads: CASSFPGRTNEQYF. CDR3 bases: TGTGCCAGCAGCTTCCCGGGACGGACTAACGAGCAGTACTTC. Full variable domain (missing parts from reference TRBV7-8 and TRBJ2-7): GAGVSQSPRYKVAKRGQDVALRCDPISGHVSLFWYQQALGQGPEFLTYFQNEAQLDKSGLPSDRFFAERPEGSVSTLKIQRTQQEDSAVYLCASSFPGRTNEQYFGPGTRLTVT.

The gene calls are TRBV20-1 and TRBJ2-3, with D tentatively TRBD1 or TRBD2 (5 bases each). Germline lookup yields CDR1 DFQATT and CDR2 SNEGSKA (reference sequence). V shed 3 bases and J shed 10 bases, with 14 bases lying between them. This CDR3 has 12 amino acids. CDR3 nucleotides: TGCAGTGCTAGGGGGGACCCCTTGTCGCAGTATTTT. The encoded protein is CSARGDPLSQYF.

There are a few counts of this clonotype. This chain joins TRBV20-1 and TRBJ1-3; D gene uncertain. CDR3 length: 15 residues. Trimming cost V 1 base and J 0 bases, with 10 bases left between them. Germline V lookup: CDR1 DFQATT, CDR2 SNEGSKA (reference sequence). The CDR3 loop reads CSARGAVNSGNTIYF. For the CDR3, the DNA is TGCAGTGCTAGAGGAGCAGTCAACTCTGGAAACACCATATATTTT.

The DNA of the CDR3 is TGTGCCAGCAGTCCCCAAGGGGCCTTCACTGAAGCTTTCTTT. Translated: CASSPQGAFTEAFF. V is TRBV6-1 and J is TRBJ1-1; possibly TRBD1 for D (5 bases). Germline-derived CDR1 and CDR2 are MNHNS and SASEGT. The CDR3 consists of 14 residues. Trimming left V 5 bases short and J 4 bases short, with 14 bases between.

V usage is TRBV5-6 and J usage is TRBJ2-2, with D uncertain. The V and J ends lost 1 base and 0 bases respectively, with 13 bases between them. Germline CDR1 SGHDT, CDR2 YYEEEE. The CDR3 covers 17 residues. CDR3 coding DNA: TGTGCCAGCAGCTTGTCGGCAGGCACGTCGAACACCGGGGAGCTGTTTTTT. Its translation is CASSLSAGTSNTGELFF.

V and J are TRBV20-1 and TRBJ2-3; D might be TRBD1 (5 bases). Germline V gene sequence: CDR1 DFQATT, CDR2 SNEGSKA (reference sequence). This CDR3 is 14 amino acids long. Trimming took 5 bases from V and 0 from J, leaving 12 bases between them. The CDR3 nucleotides read TGCAGTGCTTGGGGCGGAACTAGCACAGATACGCAGTATTTT. Its protein is CSAWGGTSTDTQYF.

This clonotype has a count of ten or more. The chain has TRBV29-1 and TRBJ1-1; D gene unclear. The length of the CDR3 is 12 residues. Germline loops: CDR1 SQVTM, CDR2 ANQGSEA. V gave up 3 bases and J gave up 3 bases, with 8 bases separating them. CDR3 nucleotides: TGCAGCGTTGATGACACTTACACTGAAGCTTTCTTT. Translation gives CSVDDTYTEAFF.